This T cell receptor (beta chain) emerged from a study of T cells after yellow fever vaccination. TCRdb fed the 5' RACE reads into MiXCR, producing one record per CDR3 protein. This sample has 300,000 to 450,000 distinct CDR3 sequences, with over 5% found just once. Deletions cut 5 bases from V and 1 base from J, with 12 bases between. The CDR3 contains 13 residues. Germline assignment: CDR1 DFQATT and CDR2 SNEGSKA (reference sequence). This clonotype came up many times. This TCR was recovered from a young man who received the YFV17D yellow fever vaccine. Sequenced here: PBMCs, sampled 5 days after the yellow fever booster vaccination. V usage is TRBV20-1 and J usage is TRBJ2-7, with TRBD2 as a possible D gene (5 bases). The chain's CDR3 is CSARGRASYEQYF. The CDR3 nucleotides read TGCAGTGCTCGGGGTAGGGCTTCCTACGAGCAGTACTTC.